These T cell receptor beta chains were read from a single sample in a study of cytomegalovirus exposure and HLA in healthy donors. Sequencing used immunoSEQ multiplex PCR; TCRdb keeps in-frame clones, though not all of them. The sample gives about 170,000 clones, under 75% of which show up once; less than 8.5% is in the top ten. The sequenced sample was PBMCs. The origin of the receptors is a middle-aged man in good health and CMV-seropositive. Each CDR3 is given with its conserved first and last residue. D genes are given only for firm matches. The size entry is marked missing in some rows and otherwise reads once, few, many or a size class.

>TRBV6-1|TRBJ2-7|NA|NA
TGTGCCAGCAGTGAAATGGGCTACGAGCAGTGCTTC
CASSEMGYEQCF
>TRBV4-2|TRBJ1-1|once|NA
TGTGCCAGCAGGGATCCGGCAGGCATGACTGAAGCTTTCTTT
CASRDPAGMTEAFF
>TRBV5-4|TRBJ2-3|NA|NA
TGTGCCAGCAGCTGGAGGGGGCCCCCAGGAGATACGCAGTATTTT
CASSWRGPPGDTQYF
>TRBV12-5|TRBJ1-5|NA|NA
TGTGCTAGTGGTTTGCAGCAGGGATATAACAATCAGCCCCAGCATTTT
CASGLQQGYNNQPQHF
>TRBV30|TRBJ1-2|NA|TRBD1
TGTGCCTGGAGTGACAGGGGCATCGCCCTTCCTTTCTATGGCTACACCTTC
CAWSDRGIALPFYGYTF
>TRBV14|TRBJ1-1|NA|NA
TGTGCCAGCAGCCGGAACATCGGAGACACTGAAGCTTTCTTT
CASSRNIGDTEAFF
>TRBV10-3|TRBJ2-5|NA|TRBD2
TGTGCCATCAGTCCGGGGGGTGGGCAGGAGACCCAGTACTTC
CAISPGGGQETQYF
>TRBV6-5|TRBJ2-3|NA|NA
TGTGCCAGCAGTACGAACAGGAAGGGTACGCAGTATTTT
CASSTNRKGTQYF
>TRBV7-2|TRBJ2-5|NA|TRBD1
TGTGCCAGCAGCCAGGGACAGGGCGACCAGTACTTC
CASSQGQGDQYF
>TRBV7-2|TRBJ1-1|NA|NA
TGTGCCAGCAGCTTCGCGGGTAGCACTGAAGCTTTCTTT
CASSFAGSTEAFF
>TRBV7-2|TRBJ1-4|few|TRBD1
TGTGCCAGCAGCAATAGAAACAGGGGTGAAAAACTGTTTTTT
CASSNRNRGEKLFF
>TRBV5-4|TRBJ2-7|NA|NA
TGTGCCAGCAGCTTACAGGGGGGGAAAGAGCAGTACTTC
CASSLQGGKEQYF
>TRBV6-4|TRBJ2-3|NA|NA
TGTGCCAGCAGTGAGTCTAGGGGGGATACGCAGTATTTT
CASSESRGDTQYF
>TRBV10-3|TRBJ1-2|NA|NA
TGTGCCATTCTGACAGAATTGGATGGCTACACCTTC
CAILTELDGYTF
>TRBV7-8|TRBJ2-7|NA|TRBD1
TGTGCCAGCAGCCTACGAATGGACAGGGGGCTCCAAGCCTACGAGCAGTACTTC
CASSLRMDRGLQAYEQYF
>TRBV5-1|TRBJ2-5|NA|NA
TGCGCCAGCAGCTCCGAACAGGGTGGACAAGAGACCCAGTACTTC
CASSSEQGGQETQYF
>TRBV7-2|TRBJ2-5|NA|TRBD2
TGTGCCAGCAGCTTCACCTCACCTAGCGGGGGGGTTGTGACCCAGTACTTC
CASSFTSPSGGVVTQYF
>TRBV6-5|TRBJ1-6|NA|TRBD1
TGTGCCAGCAGACCCGGGACAGCCCATAATTCACCCCTCCACTTT
CASRPGTAHNSPLHF
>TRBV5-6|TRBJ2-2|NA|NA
TGTGCCAGCAGTCGCAGGGGAGCCGGGGAGCTGTTTTTT
CASSRRGAGELFF
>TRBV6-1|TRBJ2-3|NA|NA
TGTGCCAGCAGTGTGGGGGGTGGGCCCTCGGATACGCAGTATTTT
CASSVGGGPSDTQYF
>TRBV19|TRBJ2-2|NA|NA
TGTGCCAGTATTCGGGGATTGAATGCCGGGGAGCTGTTTTTT
CASIRGLNAGELFF
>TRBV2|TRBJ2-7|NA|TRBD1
TGTGCCAGCAGTACAGGGGCCGGCGAGCAGTACTTC
CASSTGAGEQYF
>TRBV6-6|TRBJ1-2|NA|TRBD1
TGTGCCAGCAGTTACCGTGGGACAGGGGGCGATGGCTACACCTTC
CASSYRGTGGDGYTF
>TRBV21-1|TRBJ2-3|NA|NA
TGTGCCAGCAGCATGATCAGGAGCGGGGGACAGGGAGATACGCAGTATTTT
CASSMIRSGGQGDTQYF
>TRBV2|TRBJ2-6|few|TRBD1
TGTGCCAACGGACAGGGGAGCTCTGGGGCCAACGTCCTGACTTTC
CANGQGSSGANVLTF
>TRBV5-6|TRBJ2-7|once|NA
TGTGCCAGCAGCTTGGCCGCGGGCAACTCCTACGAGCAGTACTTC
CASSLAAGNSYEQYF
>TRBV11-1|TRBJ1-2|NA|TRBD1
TGTGCCAGCAGCCCCGGGACAGGGGGCGCGTACGACTATGGCTACACCTTC
CASSPGTGGAYDYGYTF
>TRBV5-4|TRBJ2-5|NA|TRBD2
TGTGCCAGCAGCAGGGGACTAGCGGGTCTCCAAGAGACCCAGTACTTC
CASSRGLAGLQETQYF
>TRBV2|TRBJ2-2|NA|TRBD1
TGTGCCAGCAGGGACGAAACAGGGGTCGGCACCGGGGAGCTGTTTTTT
CASRDETGVGTGELFF
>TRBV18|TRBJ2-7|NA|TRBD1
TGTGCCAGCTCGCGAGGGACAGGGGGAAGAGACGAGCAGTACTTC
CASSRGTGGRDEQYF
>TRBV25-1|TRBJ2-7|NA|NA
TGTGCCAGCAGTGAACTATGGGGCGAGCAGTACTTC
CASSELWGEQYF
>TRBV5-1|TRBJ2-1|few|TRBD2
TGCGCCAGCAGCCCTGGGACTAGCGGATACAATGAGCAGTTCTTC
CASSPGTSGYNEQFF